Following are 9 T cell receptor beta chains from one sample sequenced in a study of T-cell memory formation after mild COVID-19. Each CDR3 protein gets one entry after TCRdb re-called the 5' RACE reads with MiXCR. This sample carries about 130,000 distinct CDR3 sequences, about 15% of them seen once, and the ten largest clones take roughly 5%. Sequenced input: PBMCs or a T cell subset sorted from them (not recorded which). These TCRs come from a young man who had mild COVID-19 (a few samples of this study predate the infection). Cell type and time point are not known.

The rearrangement links TRBV20-1 to TRBJ2-5; TRBD2 matches 7 bases. The CDR3 covers 15 residues. Germline CDR1 DFQATT, CDR2 SNEGSKA (reference sequence). Unmatched junction bases numbered 10, after V lost 2 bases and J lost 4 bases. CDR3 bases: TGCAGTGCTAGACCCACGGTGCCTAGCGGAGAGACCCAGTACTTC. It translates to CSARPTVPSGETQYF.

This clonotype was detected only a few times. The genes are TRBV5-1 and TRBJ2-4; D unresolved. CDR1 and CDR2 (germline): SGHRS, YFSETQ. The CDR3 sequence is 13 residues long. V was trimmed by 4 bases and J by 8 bases, leaving 13 bases between them. This CDR3 reads CASSDARVHIQYF. DNA for the CDR3: TGCGCCAGCAGCGACGCCAGAGTTCACATTCAGTACTTC. The whole variable domain, remainder taken from reference TRBV5-1 and TRBJ2-4, is KAGVTQTPRYLIKTRGQQVTLSCSPISGHRSVSWYQQTPGQGLQFLFEYFSETQRNKGNFPGRFSGRQFSNSRSEMNVSTLELGDSALYLCASSDARVHIQYFGAGTRLSVL.

The sample holds a few counts of this clonotype. This chain connects TRBV28 to TRBJ1-1; perhaps TRBD1 as D (5 bases). Germline loops: CDR1 MDHEN, CDR2 SYDVKM. Trimming removed 6 bases at V and 4 bases at J, with 18 bases between. CDR3 length: 15 amino acids. The CDR3 sequence is CASRTTGGLVTEAFF. In DNA form, the CDR3 reads TGTGCCAGCAGAACTACGGGGGGGTTGGTCACTGAAGCTTTCTTT.

The sample holds a few counts of this clonotype. This chain connects TRBV19 to TRBJ2-3, with 9 bases lining up with TRBD2. The CDR3 length is 14 residues. The ends lost 4 bases at V and 7 bases at J; junction bases unmatched: 6. In germline, CDR1 is LNHDA, CDR2 SQIVND (reference sequence). The CDR3 DNA sequence: TGTGCCAGTAGTACGCCGGGACTAGCAAATACGCAGTATTTT. Amino acids: CASSTPGLANTQYF.

This clonotype occurred many times. V and J are TRBV18 and TRBJ1-1, with unresolved D. Trimming cost V 2 bases and J 1 base, with 8 bases left between them. The CDR3 runs to 14 residues. Germline loops: CDR1 KGHSH, CDR2 LQKENI. The CDR3 reads CASSPTATNTEAFF. DNA of the CDR3: TGTGCCAGCTCACCAACGGCGACGAACACTGAAGCTTTCTTT.

V is TRBV28 and J is TRBJ2-1; TRBD1 matches at 9 bases. The J segment lost 5 bases and the V segment lost 6 bases, leaving 8 bases of the junction unmatched. The CDR3 has 15 amino acids. CDR1 and CDR2 (germline): MDHEN, SYDVKM. The CDR3 coding sequence is TGTGCCAGCAGACTAATGGGACAGGGAAACAATGAGCAGTTCTTC. It encodes CASRLMGQGNNEQFF.

This sequence joins TRBV7-3 and TRBJ1-2; D call uncertain. Deletions cut 2 bases from V and 8 bases from J, with 12 bases between. The V gene's germline CDR1 is SGHTA and CDR2 FQGTGA. The CDR3 covers 13 residues. CDR3 sequence: CASSLLGLTGYTF. The CDR3, as DNA: TGTGCCAGCAGCTTACTAGGTCTTACGGGCTACACCTTC.

About this clonotype: This sequence may be a read error, since a much larger clone differs from it by one base. This rearrangement joins TRBV5-6 to TRBJ2-1; D remains ambiguous. V shed 2 bases and J shed 3 bases, with 3 bases lying between them. This CDR3 is built from 12 residues. Germline V gene data show CDR1 as SGHDT and CDR2 as YYEEEE. CDR3 coding DNA: TGTGCCAGCAGCTTCGACTACAATGAGCAGTTCTTC. Amino acid sequence: CASSFDYNEQFF.

This clonotype was detected ten times or more. This chain links TRBV5-1 with TRBJ2-7; no clear D gene. Germline V gene lookup returns CDR1 SGHRS and CDR2 YFSETQ. The CDR3 extends over 16 amino acids. Trimming removed 0 bases from V and 3 bases from J, with 16 bases in between. CDR3 sequence: CASSLASGPFLYEQYF. The CDR3 DNA sequence: TGCGCCAGCAGCTTGGCGTCAGGACCCTTCCTCTACGAGCAGTACTTC. Full variable domain (remainder filled in from reference TRBV5-1 and TRBJ2-7): KAGVTQTPRYLIKTRGQQVTLSCSPISGHRSVSWYQQTPGQGLQFLFEYFSETQRNKGNFPGRFSGRQFSNSRSEMNVSTLELGDSALYLCASSLASGPFLYEQYFGPGTRLTVT.